This T cell receptor beta chain derives from a study of shared clonotypes between healthy human individuals. Study-level points and caveats: Sharing across four donors was highest in naive CD4 (roughly 5%) and lowest in memory CD8 (roughly 0.4%).

The germline V gene has CDR1 MDHEN and CDR2 SYDVKM. The CDR3 extends over 12 amino acids. With 5 bases removed from V and 6 bases from J, the gap between germline ends came to 9 bases. Only in-frame clones appear in the TCRdb table, and some are missing; sequencing was by immunoSEQ multiplex PCR. The sample carries some 1,100,000 clones, around 78% recorded once. Among the donors, all were Caucasian adults who lived in Nashville, Tennessee. Note on this clone: Antigen specificity is unknown.

The sequence was collected from a man between 18 and 29 years old in good health. Some clones in this sample may be carry-over from other donors' samples. Material for sequencing was memory CD4+ T cells from PBMCs. Subset given: CD45RA-negative fraction. This chain connects TRBV28 to TRBJ2-3; no clear D gene. Here the CDR3 reads CASSPQKDTQYF. CDR3 nucleotides: TGTGCCAGCAGTCCCCAGAAGGATACGCAGTATTTT. Full variable domain (missing parts from reference TRBV28 and TRBJ2-3): DVKVTQSSRYLVKRTGEKVFLECVQDMDHENMFWYRQDPGLGLRLIYFSYDVKMKEKGDIPEGYSVSREKKERFSLILESASTNQTSMYLCASSPQKDTQYFGPGTRLTVL.